Following are 22 T cell receptor beta chains from one sample sequenced in a study of response to subunit inactivated influenza vaccine. TCRdb reprocessed the RT-PCR reads via MiXCR and lists one record per CDR3 protein. The sample contains some 800,000 distinct CDR3 sequences, 21% of which appear only once. The sequenced sample was PBMCs from blood, obtained approximately 5 days after vaccination. Receptors were obtained from a middle-aged man who received an inactivated influenza vaccine.

This clonotype was detected only a few times. V is TRBV11-1 and J is TRBJ1-3; TRBD1 agrees at 9 bases. V was pared by 5 bases and J by 2 bases, with 19 bases of the junction left unmatched. CDR1 and CDR2 from the germline V gene are SGHAT and FQDESV (reference sequence). The CDR3 runs to 20 residues. For the CDR3, the DNA is TGTGCCAGCAGCCTCACCGGGACAGGGAGAAGGAGAGTAACTGGAAACACCATATATTTT. Its translation: CASSLTGTGRRRVTGNTIYF.

The chain couples TRBV6-2 or TRBV6-3 to TRBJ2-1; D ambiguous. The CDR3 spans 16 residues. The V gene lost 4 bases and the J gene lost 2 bases, with 15 bases spanning the gap. CDR1 and CDR2 from the germline V gene are MNHEY and SVGEGT. CDR3 protein: CASSSPGQLAYNEQFF. The CDR3 bases are TGTGCCAGCAGTTCTCCTGGCCAGCTGGCCTACAATGAGCAGTTCTTC.

The sample holds one count of this clonotype. V usage is TRBV13 and J usage is TRBJ1-1, with D possibly being TRBD1 (6 bases). V lost 5 bases to trimming and J lost 0 bases, with 10 bases between them. CDR1 is PRHDT and CDR2 is FYEKMQ in the germline V gene (reference sequence). The CDR3 runs 14 residues. CDR3 DNA sequence: TGTGCCAGCAGCATTACAGGGTTGAACACTGAAGCTTTCTTT. This codes for CASSITGLNTEAFF.

V and J are TRBV12-3 or TRBV12-4 and TRBJ2-1, with 12 positions matching TRBD2. The V gene end was trimmed by 5 bases and the J gene end by 6 bases; junction bases not matched to a gene: 5. The CDR3 covers 15 residues. The CDR3 loop is CASSRPSGRANEQFF. For the CDR3, the DNA is TGTGCCAGCAGTCGCCCTAGCGGGAGGGCCAATGAGCAGTTCTTC.

This clonotype appeared a few times. The CDR3 sequence: CAIRDGDRGLVWNTGELFF. The CDR3 DNA follows: TGTGCCATCCGAGATGGGGACAGGGGTTTAGTGTGGAACACCGGGGAGCTGTTTTTT. This chain uses TRBV3-1 with TRBJ2-2, with TRBD1 identical over 10 bases. Per germline, CDR1 LGHDT and CDR2 YNNKEL (reference sequence). There are 19 residues in the CDR3. The V segment lost 10 bases and the J segment 1 base; nucleotides outside the gene matches: 18.

The V gene is TRBV4-2, the J gene TRBJ2-7; the D is unclear. V dropped 1 base and J dropped 0 bases, with 16 bases sitting between them. Germline V gene data show CDR1 as LGHNA and CDR2 as YNFKEQ. The CDR3 extends over 17 amino acids. The CDR3 DNA follows: TGTGCCAGCAGCCAAGGTCCACGAGCTTCGAGCTCCTACGAGCAGTACTTC. It yields the protein CASSQGPRASSSYEQYF.

This clonotype was seen a handful of times. This chain connects TRBV10-3 to TRBJ2-3; D possibly corresponds to TRBD2 (6 bases). Trimming pared 4 bases from V and 4 bases from J, leaving 15 bases between. This CDR3 has 15 amino acids. CDR1 and CDR2 from the germline V gene are ENHRY and SYGVKD. CDR3 amino acids: CAISGIGSGADTQYF. CDR3 nucleotide sequence: TGTGCCATCAGTGGTATCGGGAGTGGGGCAGATACGCAGTATTTT.

This clonotype appeared a few times. V gene TRBV29-1 combines with J gene TRBJ2-1; D is ambiguous. CDR1 and CDR2 (germline): SQVTM, ANQGSEA. The CDR3 covers 11 residues. V was trimmed by 3 bases and J by 15 bases, leaving 15 bases between them. Here the CDR3 DNA reads TGCAGCGTTGAGAGGTCGGCAGCTAGGTTCTTC. Amino acids: CSVERSAARFF.

This clonotype was seen only a few times. The chain combines TRBV28 with TRBJ2-7; 10 bases are a match to TRBD1. The CDR3 has 14 residues. CDR1 is MDHEN and CDR2 is SYDVKM in the germline V gene. After removal of 7 bases from V and 6 bases from J, the junction contained 9 bases not matched to a gene. The CDR3: CASKVGTGATEQYF. The DNA of the CDR3 is TGTGCCAGCAAGGTTGGGACAGGGGCGACCGAGCAGTACTTC.

This chain joins TRBV5-1 and TRBJ1-3, with a tentative D call TRBD1 (6 bases). CDR1 is SGHRS and CDR2 is YFSETQ in the germline V gene. V was pared by 4 bases and J by 4 bases, with 9 bases between. CDR3 length: 13 residues. CDR3: CASSNGQGNTIYF. For the CDR3, the DNA is TGCGCCAGCAGCAACGGACAGGGAAACACCATATATTTT. The full variable domain, in which reference TRBV5-1 and TRBJ1-3 provide the parts outside the CDR3, is KAGVTQTPRYLIKTRGQQVTLSCSPISGHRSVSWYQQTPGQGLQFLFEYFSETQRNKGNFPGRFSGRQFSNSRSEMNVSTLELGDSALYLCASSNGQGNTIYFGEGSWLTVV.

This sequence joins TRBV11-1 and TRBJ2-7; 9 bases fit TRBD1. This CDR3 comprises 15 residues. Germline CDR1 SGHAT, CDR2 FQDESV (reference sequence). V lost 1 base to trimming and J lost 2 bases; unmatched junction nucleotides: 3. CDR3 bases: TGTGCCAGCAGCTTAGACCGGGACAGGGCCTACGAGCAGTACTTC. As protein: CASSLDRDRAYEQYF.

This clonotype was detected a few times. The rearrangement joins TRBV4-3 to TRBJ2-1; D gene uncertain. The V end was cut by 0 bases, the J end by 5 bases, with 11 bases between. Germline loops: CDR1 LGHNA, CDR2 YSLEER. This CDR3 spans 15 amino acids. For the CDR3, the DNA is TGCGCCAGCAGCCAAGATCTTCCTGAAAACAATGAGCAGTTCTTC. Residues: CASSQDLPENNEQFF.

The genes are TRBV12-3 or TRBV12-4 and TRBJ2-1; the match to TRBD2 covers 9 bases. V was clipped by 6 bases and J by 7 bases; unmatched bases: 7. CDR3 length: 14 amino acids. The CDR3 DNA is TGTGCCAGCAGAATGACTAGCGGCGCGAATGAGCAGTTCTTC. Translated: CASRMTSGANEQFF.

Ten or more counts support this clonotype. This chain connects TRBV29-1 to TRBJ2-1; 7 bases fit TRBD1. CDR1 SQVTM and CDR2 ANQGSEA come from the germline V gene. V lost 7 bases, J lost 8 bases, and 8 bases stayed unmatched. The CDR3 is 12 residues long. The chain's CDR3 is CSGFKGADEQFF. The CDR3 DNA reads as TGCAGCGGATTCAAGGGGGCAGATGAGCAGTTCTTC.

This clonotype appeared a few times. The rearrangement uses TRBV12-3 or TRBV12-4 and TRBJ2-1; TRBD2 matches at 10 bases. This CDR3 is built from 17 residues. J lost 2 bases, V lost 0 bases, and 4 bases had no gene match. In DNA, the CDR3 is TGTGCCAGCAGTTTAGCCCTACTAGCGGGGACCTACAATGAGCAGTTCTTC. It encodes CASSLALLAGTYNEQFF.

The J gene is TRBJ2-2, the V gene TRBV29-1; the match to TRBD1 covers 7 bases. Unmatched junction bases numbered 7, after V lost 5 bases and J lost 4 bases. CDR3 length: 14 amino acids. CDR1 SQVTM and CDR2 ANQGSEA come from the germline V gene. This chain's CDR3 is CSVRGQASTGELFF. The DNA for the CDR3 is TGCAGCGTTAGAGGACAGGCCTCCACCGGGGAGCTGTTTTTT.

This clonotype showed up many times. The rearrangement uses TRBV6-6 and TRBJ2-1; D remains unclear. V dropped 2 bases and J dropped 6 bases, with 2 bases sitting between them. CDR3 length: 11 amino acids. The germline CDR1 and CDR2 sequences are MNHNY and SVGAGI (reference sequence). The CDR3 DNA sequence: TGTGCCAGCAGTTACATCAATGAGCAGTTCTTC. This gives the protein CASSYINEQFF.

V usage is TRBV20-1 and J usage is TRBJ1-4; 9 bases line up with TRBD1. This CDR3 is 12 amino acids long. Germline V gene sequence: CDR1 DFQATT, CDR2 SNEGSKA (reference sequence). The CDR3 spells CSSTGGSEKLFF. CDR3 DNA: TGCAGCTCTACAGGGGGCAGTGAAAAACTGTTTTTT.

This clonotype was detected only a few times. The chain is built from TRBV20-1 and TRBJ2-1; 11 positions agree with TRBD2. The CDR3 runs to 16 residues. In germline, CDR1 is DFQATT, CDR2 SNEGSKA (reference sequence). The ends lost 1 base at V and 3 bases at J; junction bases unmatched: 5. The CDR3: CSARAGTSGRYNEQFF. Here the CDR3 DNA reads TGCAGTGCTAGAGCTGGGACTAGCGGTCGCTACAATGAGCAGTTCTTC.

Only a few counts were recorded for this clonotype. This rearrangement joins TRBV18 to TRBJ2-3; D uncertain. The CDR3 loop spans 16 amino acids. CDR1 is KGHSH, CDR2 LQKENI, per germline. Between the trimmed V and J ends, which lost 3 bases and 0 bases, there was a span of 13 bases. The CDR3 region is CASSPQVPSSTDTQYF. The DNA for the CDR3 is TGTGCCAGCTCACCCCAGGTGCCCTCTAGCACAGATACGCAGTATTTT.

This clonotype was counted only a few times. The chain links TRBV27 to TRBJ1-5; unclear D gene. This CDR3 is 14 amino acids long. The germline V and J ends were trimmed by 2 bases and 3 bases, with 8 bases remaining between them. Per germline, CDR1 MNHEY and CDR2 SMNVEV (reference sequence). CDR3 nucleotide sequence: TGTGCCAGCAGTTTAGGGCAGCACAATCAGCCCCAGCATTTT. It encodes CASSLGQHNQPQHF.

In DNA, the CDR3 is TGTGCCAGTAGCAGACAGGGTAGGCTATACAATGAGCAGTTCTTC. This encodes CASSRQGRLYNEQFF. The chain is built from TRBV19 and TRBJ2-1, with TRBD1 matching over 7 bases. Trimming removed 6 bases from V and 4 bases from J; junction bases left unmatched: 9. There are 15 residues in the CDR3. Per germline, CDR1 LNHDA and CDR2 SQIVND (reference sequence).